These 5 T cell receptor beta chains were all obtained from the same sample, sequenced in a study of control samples from healthy donors and cancer patients. Repertoires were generated with immunoSEQ multiplex PCR, while TCRdb's copy carries only in-frame clones and drops some. This table has about 59,000 clones, 87% appearing once. Sequencing was performed on PBMCs. The receptors derive from a woman aged 55-70 years with lung cancer.

V gene TRBV25-1 combines with J gene TRBJ2-7; D may be TRBD1 (5 bases). Germline V gene sequence: CDR1 MGHDK, CDR2 SYGVNS. V lost 3 bases to trimming and J lost 2 bases, with 8 bases between them. The CDR3 is 13 amino acids. Written as DNA, the CDR3 is TGTGCCAGCAGTGACAGGGATCCCTACGAGCAGTACTTC. It specifies CASSDRDPYEQYF.

This chain uses TRBV27 with TRBJ1-5, with D perhaps matching TRBD1 (6 bases). Per germline, CDR1 MNHEY and CDR2 SMNVEV (reference sequence). V was pared by 3 bases and J by 4 bases, with 16 bases between. The CDR3 loop spans 16 amino acids. CDR3 loop: CASSLRPPQGNQPQHF. CDR3 sequence (DNA): TGTGCCAGCAGTTTGCGCCCCCCACAGGGTAATCAGCCCCAGCATTTT.

This clone has only a few counts. The sample carries other DNA sequences with the same CDR3. The gene calls are TRBV24-1 and TRBJ1-5; D call uncertain. The CDR3 is made up of 13 amino acids. The germline gives CDR1 KGHDR, CDR2 SFDVKD. Trimming pared 0 bases from V and 6 bases from J, leaving 5 bases between. The CDR3 is CATSDLPGQPQHF. Written as DNA, the CDR3 is TGTGCCACCAGTGATTTGCCCGGTCAGCCCCAGCATTTT.

The V call is TRBV28, the J call TRBJ1-2; perhaps TRBD1 as D (6 bases). Trimming took 2 bases from V and 7 from J, leaving 17 bases between them. This CDR3 comprises 15 residues. The germline V gene encodes CDR1 MDHEN and CDR2 SYDVKM. CDR3 coding DNA: TGTGCCAGCAGTTTAGGGATCGGGGGGCTTGGTGGCTACACCTTC. This gives the protein CASSLGIGGLGGYTF.

This chain links TRBV2 with TRBJ1-5; no reliable D call. This CDR3 contains 14 residues. V lost 4 bases to trimming and J lost 4 bases, with 11 bases between them. Germline-derived CDR1 and CDR2 are SNHLY and FYNNEI. The CDR3 loop is CASSVDGMNQPQHF. The CDR3, as DNA: TGTGCCAGCAGTGTCGATGGGATGAATCAGCCCCAGCATTTT.